These 16 T cell receptor beta chains were sequenced from one sample in a study of response to subunit inactivated influenza vaccine. TCRdb called the RT-PCR reads again in MiXCR, with one record for every CDR3 protein. In the table there are over 150,000 distinct CDR3 sequences, approximately 9.2% of which are singletons. Source: non-naive T cells sorted from PBMCs, taken on the day of vaccination. These receptors all come from a man aged 50 or older who received an inactivated influenza vaccine.

This clonotype has just a few counts. This chain uses TRBV14 with TRBJ2-7; D not certain. The CDR3 runs 11 residues. V was trimmed by 3 bases and J by 6 bases, leaving 6 bases between them. Germline CDR1 SGHDN, CDR2 FVKESK. The CDR3 sequence: CASSHSTEQYF. The CDR3 DNA is TGTGCCAGCAGCCATTCAACCGAGCAGTACTTC.

This clonotype was detected a few times. CDR3 sequence: CASSSRQGGDTGELFF. The CDR3 DNA follows: TGTGCCAGCAGTTCCAGACAGGGAGGCGACACCGGGGAGCTGTTTTTT. The chain uses TRBV12-3 or TRBV12-4 and TRBJ2-2; D might be TRBD1 (7 bases). There are 16 residues in the CDR3. Deletions cut 4 bases from V and 3 bases from J, with 15 bases between.

This clonotype was detected a few times. The chain links TRBV6-5 to TRBJ2-5; TRBD2 matches at 9 bases. The CDR3 has 15 amino acids. With V trimmed by 2 bases and J by 6 bases, 7 bases remained unmatched. Germline loops: CDR1 MNHEY, CDR2 SVGAGI. The CDR3 DNA follows: TGTGCCAGCAGTTACCGGGCGGGGGGGCCGCAGACCCAGTACTTC. This codes for CASSYRAGGPQTQYF.

This clonotype was detected ten times or more. The J gene is TRBJ1-2, the V gene TRBV20-1, with a tentative D call TRBD1 (5 bases). There are 14 residues in the CDR3. CDR1 and CDR2 (germline): DFQATT, SNEGSKA (reference sequence). Trimming pared 6 bases from V and 4 bases from J, leaving 18 bases between. CDR3 sequence (DNA): TGCAGTGCAAAAACCCCCCGACAGACCTATGGCTACACCTTC. Residues: CSAKTPRQTYGYTF.

This rearrangement joins TRBV2 to TRBJ2-7, with TRBD2 matching over 8 bases. CDR3 length equals 18 residues. Trimming took 2 bases from V and 2 from J; bases not matched to a gene: 14. Germline V gene sequence: CDR1 SNHLY, CDR2 FYNNEI. DNA for the CDR3: TGTGCCAGCAGTGAATTAATATTAAGCGGGAGCGCTACCTACGAGCAGTACTTC. It codes for CASSELILSGSATYEQYF.

This clonotype was counted a few times. The CDR3 is CASSLANRDGGEQYF. CDR3 in DNA: TGTGCCAGCAGCTTAGCAAACAGGGACGGTGGCGAGCAGTACTTC. The chain combines TRBV7-6 with TRBJ2-7; D possibly corresponds to TRBD1 (6 bases). This CDR3 contains 15 residues. V was clipped by 0 bases and J by 6 bases, with 15 bases between them. In germline, CDR1 is SGHVS, CDR2 FNYEAQ.

The CDR3 is CASSLDRGGTQYF. DNA of the CDR3: TGCGCCAGCAGCTTGGACAGGGGCGGGACCCAGTACTTC. V is TRBV5-1 and J is TRBJ2-5; TRBD1 agrees at 7 bases. V was pared by 0 bases and J by 7 bases, with 3 bases of the junction left unmatched. The CDR3 is 13 amino acids. Germline loops: CDR1 SGHRS, CDR2 YFSETQ.

This clonotype was seen ten or more times. The chain is built from TRBV7-9 and TRBJ2-2, with 10 bases identical to TRBD1. The CDR3 has 16 amino acids. Per the germline V gene, CDR1 is SEHNR and CDR2 is FQNEAQ (reference sequence). J gave up 3 bases and V 3 bases, and 4 bases lay outside the gene matches. The CDR3 protein is CASSLAGTGDTGELFF. CDR3 bases: TGTGCCAGCAGCTTGGCCGGGACAGGGGACACCGGGGAGCTGTTTTTT.

This clonotype has only a few counts. This chain joins TRBV27 and TRBJ2-1; 11 nucleotides line up with TRBD2. The germline V gene encodes CDR1 MNHEY and CDR2 SMNVEV (reference sequence). Germline trimming cut 6 bases from V and 0 bases from J; bases unmatched to any gene: 7. The length of the CDR3 is 17 residues. The DNA of the CDR3 is TGTGCCAGCAGGCCGACTAGCGGGATTCCCTCCTACAATGAGCAGTTCTTC. This sequence encodes CASRPTSGIPSYNEQFF.

The chain combines TRBV6-2 or TRBV6-3 with TRBJ1-1; 7 bases match TRBD1. Germline CDR1 reads MNHEY; CDR2 reads SVGEGT. CDR3 size: 13 residues. Trimming took 8 bases from V and 3 from J; bases not matched to a gene: 6. CDR3 DNA sequence: TGTGCCAGCGGGGACAGATTCGACACTGAAGCTTTCTTT. Translated: CASGDRFDTEAFF.

This clonotype was detected only a few times. CDR3 amino acids: CSALDGGRVQETQYF. The CDR3, as DNA: TGCAGTGCTCTAGACGGCGGGAGGGTACAAGAGACCCAGTACTTC. V usage is TRBV20-1 and J usage is TRBJ2-5; 9 positions match TRBD2. The CDR3 contains 15 residues. V shed 5 bases and J 2 bases; nucleotides not matched to a gene: 9. CDR1 is DFQATT, CDR2 SNEGSKA, per germline (reference sequence).

This clonotype was found a few times. The V gene is TRBV5-1, the J gene TRBJ2-2; 12 bases fit TRBD2. The germline CDR1 and CDR2 sequences are SGHRS and YFSETQ. V shed 4 bases, J shed 6 bases, and the junction held 4 bases outside the gene matches. The CDR3 has 15 amino acids. This CDR3 is CASSVTSGSSGELFF. In DNA, the CDR3 is TGCGCCAGCAGCGTGACTAGCGGGAGCTCCGGGGAGCTGTTTTTT.

This clonotype was found a few times. The chain joins TRBV11-2 to TRBJ2-3; D is unresolved. Germline V CDR1 and CDR2: SGHAT, FQNNGV. Trimming removed 1 base from V and 6 bases from J, with 8 bases in between. CDR3 length: 13 amino acids. The CDR3 reads CASSLGLGDTQYF. The CDR3 DNA follows: TGTGCCAGCAGCTTAGGCCTCGGCGATACGCAGTATTTT.

In its sample, this clonotype was seen a few times. This chain uses TRBV20-1 with TRBJ2-2; possible D gene TRBD1, 5 bases. Trimming stripped 6 bases from V and 5 bases from J, with 16 bases between. CDR1 and CDR2 from the germline V gene are DFQATT and SNEGSKA (reference sequence). CDR3 length equals 14 residues. The CDR3 DNA follows: TGCAGTGCCACCCCTCATGCAGGGACCGGGGAGCTGTTTTTT. It specifies CSATPHAGTGELFF.

This clonotype was recorded a few times. The chain uses TRBV7-9 and TRBJ2-3, with TRBD2 matching 9 bases. This CDR3 contains 15 residues. Germline assignment: CDR1 SEHNR and CDR2 FQNEAQ (reference sequence). Losses at the gene ends were 1 base for V and 6 bases for J; bases not matched to a gene: 5. This chain's CDR3 is CASSLGTTSGDTQYF. CDR3 bases: TGTGCCAGCAGCTTAGGGACTACTAGCGGGGATACGCAGTATTTT.

This clonotype was counted at least ten times. The rearrangement links TRBV25-1 to TRBJ2-4, with 10 bases matching TRBD2. The CDR3 runs to 18 residues. J gave up 2 bases and V 3 bases, and 10 bases lay outside the gene matches. Germline V gene data show CDR1 as MGHDK and CDR2 as SYGVNS. The CDR3 sequence is CASSDFTSGAGSKNIQYF. CDR3 nucleotide sequence: TGTGCCAGCAGTGATTTTACTAGCGGGGCGGGCTCCAAAAACATTCAGTACTTC.